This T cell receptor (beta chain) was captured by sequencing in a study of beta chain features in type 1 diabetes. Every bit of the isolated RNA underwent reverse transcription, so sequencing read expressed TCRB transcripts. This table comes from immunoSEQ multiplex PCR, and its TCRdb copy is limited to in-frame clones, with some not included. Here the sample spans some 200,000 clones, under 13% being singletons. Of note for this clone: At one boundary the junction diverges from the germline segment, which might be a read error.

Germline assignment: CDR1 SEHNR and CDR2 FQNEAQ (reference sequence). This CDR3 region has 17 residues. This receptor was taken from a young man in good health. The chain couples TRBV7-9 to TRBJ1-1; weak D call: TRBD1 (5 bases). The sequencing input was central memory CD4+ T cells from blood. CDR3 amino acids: CASSQGKFGGTNTEAFF. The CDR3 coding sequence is TGCGCCAGCAGCCAAGGAAAGTTTGGTGGGACGAACACTGAAGCTTTCTTT.